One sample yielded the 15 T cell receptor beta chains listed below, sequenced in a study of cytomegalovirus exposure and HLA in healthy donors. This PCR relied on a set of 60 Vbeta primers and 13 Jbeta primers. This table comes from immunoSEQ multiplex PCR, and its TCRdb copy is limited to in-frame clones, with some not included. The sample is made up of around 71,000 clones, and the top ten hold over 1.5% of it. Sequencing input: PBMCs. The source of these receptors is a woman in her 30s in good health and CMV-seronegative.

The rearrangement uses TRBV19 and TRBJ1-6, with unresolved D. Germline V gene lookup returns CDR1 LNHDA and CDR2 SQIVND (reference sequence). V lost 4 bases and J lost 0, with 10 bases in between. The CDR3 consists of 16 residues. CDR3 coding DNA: TGTGCCAGTAGTAGAGCTTCGAGCTCCTATAATTCACCCCTCCACTTT. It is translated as CASSRASSSYNSPLHF.

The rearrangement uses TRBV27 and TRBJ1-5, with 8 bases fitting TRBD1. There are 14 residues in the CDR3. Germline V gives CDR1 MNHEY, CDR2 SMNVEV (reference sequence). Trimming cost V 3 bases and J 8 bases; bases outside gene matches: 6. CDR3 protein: CASSFSQGAEPQHF. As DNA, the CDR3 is TGTGCCAGCAGTTTCTCGCAGGGGGCGGAGCCCCAGCATTTT.

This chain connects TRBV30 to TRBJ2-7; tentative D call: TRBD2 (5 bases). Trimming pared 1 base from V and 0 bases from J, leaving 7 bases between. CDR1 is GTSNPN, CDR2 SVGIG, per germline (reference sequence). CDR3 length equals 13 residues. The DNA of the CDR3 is TGTGCCTGGAGTGGCGGGCTCTCCTACGAGCAGTACTTC. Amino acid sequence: CAWSGGLSYEQYF.

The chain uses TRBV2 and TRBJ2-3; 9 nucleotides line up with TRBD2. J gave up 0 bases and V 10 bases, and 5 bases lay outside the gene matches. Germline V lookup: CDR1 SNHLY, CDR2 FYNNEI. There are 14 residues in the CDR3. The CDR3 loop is CATGLAGSTDTQYF. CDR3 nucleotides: TGTGCCACGGGGCTAGCGGGGAGCACAGATACGCAGTATTTT.

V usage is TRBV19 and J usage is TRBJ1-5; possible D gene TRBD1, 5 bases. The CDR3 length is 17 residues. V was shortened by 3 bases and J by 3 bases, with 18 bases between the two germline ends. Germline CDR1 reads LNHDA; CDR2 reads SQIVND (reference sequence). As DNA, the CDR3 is TGTGCCAGTAGTATCGGGGGTGTAGGGCCCTCCAATCAGCCCCAGCATTTT. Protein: CASSIGGVGPSNQPQHF.

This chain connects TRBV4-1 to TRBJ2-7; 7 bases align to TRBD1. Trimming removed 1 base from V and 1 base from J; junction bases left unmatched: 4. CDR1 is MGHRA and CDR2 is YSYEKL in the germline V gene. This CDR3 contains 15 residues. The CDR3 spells CASSQGGTASYEQYF. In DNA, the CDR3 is TGCGCCAGCAGCCAAGGGGGGACAGCATCCTACGAGCAGTACTTC.

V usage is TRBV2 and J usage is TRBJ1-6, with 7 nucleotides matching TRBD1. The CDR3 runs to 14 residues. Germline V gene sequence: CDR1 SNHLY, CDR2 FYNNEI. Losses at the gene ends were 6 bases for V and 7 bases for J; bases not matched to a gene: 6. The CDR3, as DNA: TGTGCCAGCAGAACAGGGACAGCCAATTCACCCCTCCACTTT. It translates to CASRTGTANSPLHF.

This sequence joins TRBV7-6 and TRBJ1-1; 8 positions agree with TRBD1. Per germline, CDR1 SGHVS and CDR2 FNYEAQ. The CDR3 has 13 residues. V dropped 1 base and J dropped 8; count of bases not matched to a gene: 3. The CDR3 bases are TGTGCCAGCAGCTTAGGACAGGGGAGCGAAGCTTTCTTT. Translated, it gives CASSLGQGSEAFF.

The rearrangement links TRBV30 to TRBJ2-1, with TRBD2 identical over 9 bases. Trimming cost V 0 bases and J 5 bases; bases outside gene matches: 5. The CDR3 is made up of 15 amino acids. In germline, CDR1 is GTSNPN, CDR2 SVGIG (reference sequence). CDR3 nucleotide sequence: TGTGCCTGGAGTGTTTCTAGCGGGGCCGACAATGAGCAGTTCTTC. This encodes CAWSVSSGADNEQFF.

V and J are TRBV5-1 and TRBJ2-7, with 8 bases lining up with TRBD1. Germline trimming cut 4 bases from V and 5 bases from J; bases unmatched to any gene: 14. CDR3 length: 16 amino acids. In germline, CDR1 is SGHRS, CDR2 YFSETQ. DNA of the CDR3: TGCGCCAGCAGCCCCGAGGCGCCGGGACAGGTCCACGAGCAGTACTTC. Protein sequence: CASSPEAPGQVHEQYF.

The CDR3 loop reads CSVEGNRFPYEQYF. The CDR3 DNA follows: TGCAGCGTTGAAGGTAACAGATTCCCCTACGAGCAGTACTTC. V gene TRBV29-1 combines with J gene TRBJ2-7; D gene ambiguous. The ends were cut back, 1 base at V and 2 bases at J, with 12 bases in the middle. Germline-derived CDR1 and CDR2 are SQVTM and ANQGSEA. The CDR3 consists of 14 residues.

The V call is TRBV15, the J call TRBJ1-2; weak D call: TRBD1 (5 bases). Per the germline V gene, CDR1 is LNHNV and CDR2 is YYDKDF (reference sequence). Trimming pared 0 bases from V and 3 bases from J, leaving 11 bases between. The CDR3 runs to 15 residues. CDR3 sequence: CATSRDQGVDYGYTF. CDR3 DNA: TGTGCCACCAGCAGAGATCAGGGTGTTGACTATGGCTACACCTTC. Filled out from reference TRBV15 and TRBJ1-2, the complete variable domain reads DAMVIQNPRYQVTQFGKPVTLSCSQTLNHNVMYWYQQKSSQAPKLLFHYYDKDFNNEADTPDNFQSRRPNTSFCFLDIRSPGLGDTAMYLCATSRDQGVDYGYTFGSGTRLTVV.

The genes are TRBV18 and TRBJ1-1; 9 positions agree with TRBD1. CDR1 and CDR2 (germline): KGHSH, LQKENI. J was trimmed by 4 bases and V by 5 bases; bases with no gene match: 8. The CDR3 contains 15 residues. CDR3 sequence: CASSSGQGSVTEAFF. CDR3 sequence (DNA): TGTGCCAGCTCATCGGGACAGGGTTCGGTCACTGAAGCTTTCTTT.

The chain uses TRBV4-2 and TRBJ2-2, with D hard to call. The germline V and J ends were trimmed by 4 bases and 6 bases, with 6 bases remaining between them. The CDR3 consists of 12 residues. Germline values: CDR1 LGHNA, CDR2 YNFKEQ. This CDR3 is CASSPGAGELFF. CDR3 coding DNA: TGTGCCAGCAGCCCAGGTGCCGGGGAGCTGTTTTTT.

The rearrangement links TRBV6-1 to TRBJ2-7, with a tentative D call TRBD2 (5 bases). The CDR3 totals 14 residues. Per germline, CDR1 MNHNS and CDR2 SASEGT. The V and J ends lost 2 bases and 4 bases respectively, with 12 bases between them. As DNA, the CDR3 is TGTGCCAGCAGTGAAAGACACCGACTATACGAGCAGTACTTC. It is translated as CASSERHRLYEQYF.